These T cell receptor beta chains were read from a single sample in a study of PD-1 blockade in classical Hodgkin lymphoma. The repertoire was sequenced with immunoSEQ multiplex PCR; TCRdb's copy has only in-frame clones and lacks some. In the table there are 25,000 to 40,000 clones, approximately 85% of which are singletons. Sample: peripheral blood mononuclear cells (PBMCs), taken at baseline. The source of these receptors is a human donor with classical Hodgkin lymphoma. Each CDR3 is given with its conserved first and last residue. Fields, in order: D gene, V gene, J gene, clone size, CDR3 DNA, CDR3 protein. A D gene is named only where the DNA matches it firmly. The listing skips clone size in some rows; elsewhere it reads once, few, many or a size class.

TRBD1	TRBV5-1	TRBJ1-6	.	TGCGCCAGCAGTTATACAGGGGACTCCTATAATTCACCCCTCCACTTT	CASSYTGDSYNSPLHF
TRBD2	TRBV29-1	TRBJ2-5	.	TGCAGCGTTGGTTTACGGGGGGGCCAAGAGACCCAGTACTTC	CSVGLRGGQETQYF
TRBD1	TRBV5-1	TRBJ2-3	.	TGCGCCAGCAGCCCGGGACAGGGACGCATTTATACGCAGTATTTT	CASSPGQGRIYTQYF
TRBD2	TRBV6-1	TRBJ2-7	.	TGTGCCAGCAGTGAAGGCGCGGGGGGGACCTACGAGCAGTACTTC	CASSEGAGGTYEQYF
.	TRBV5-1	TRBJ1-6	.	TGCGCCAGCAGCCCATCGGGATCGGAGGATTCACCCCTCCACTTT	CASSPSGSEDSPLHF
.	TRBV19	TRBJ1-1	.	TGTGCCAGTAGTAACAGGGACACTGAAGCTTTCTTT	CASSNRDTEAFF
.	TRBV7-2	TRBJ1-5	.	TGTGCCAGCAGCACGAGCGGGGATCAGCCCCAGCATTTT	CASSTSGDQPQHF
.	TRBV15	TRBJ2-5	.	TGTGCCACCAGCAGAGCCATACCAGGGACCCAGTACTTC	CATSRAIPGTQYF
.	TRBV5-1	TRBJ2-2	.	TGCGCCAGCGCGACACCAACAGGGTACACCGGGGAGCTGTTTTTT	CASATPTGYTGELFF
TRBD1	TRBV13	TRBJ1-1	once	TGTGCCAGCAGCTTTGGGACAGGGAGCGATGCTTTCTTT	CASSFGTGSDAFF
.	TRBV6-5	TRBJ1-5	.	TGTGCCAGCAGTAACGGGGGGGATCAGCCCCAGCATTTT	CASSNGGDQPQHF
TRBD1	TRBV18	TRBJ1-6	.	TGTGCCAGCTCCCAGAACGACAGGGCGGCTAATTCACCCCTCCACTTT	CASSQNDRAANSPLHF
.	TRBV6-5	TRBJ1-1	.	TGTGCCAGCAGTTATATGCAGGGAGAGACTGAAGCTTTCTTT	CASSYMQGETEAFF
.	TRBV19	TRBJ1-4	.	TGTGCCAGTAGTATAGGGGGTTTCGGGGAGGAAAAACTGTTTTTT	CASSIGGFGEEKLFF
.	TRBV6-5	TRBJ1-1	.	TGTGCCAGCAGTTACACGCCTCAGGGAAACACTGAAGCTTTCTTT	CASSYTPQGNTEAFF
.	TRBV19	TRBJ2-2	.	TGTGCCAGTAGAGGAGATTTCGCCGGGGAGCTGTTTTTT	CASRGDFAGELFF
.	TRBV18	TRBJ2-5	.	TGTGCCAGCTCACTGGAGCAAGAGACCCAGTACTTC	CASSLEQETQYF
TRBD2	TRBV4-3	TRBJ2-7	.	TGCGCCAGCAGCCAAGCAGATAGCGGGATGTCCTACGAGCAGTACTTC	CASSQADSGMSYEQYF
.	TRBV9	TRBJ1-5	.	TGTGCCAGCAGCGTAGAGGGGTCGAGCAATCAGCCCCAGCATTTT	CASSVEGSSNQPQHF
TRBD1	TRBV27	TRBJ1-4	.	TGTGCCAGCAGTCGAGATGTGGGACAGGGGGGTGAAAAACTGTTTTTT	CASSRDVGQGGEKLFF
.	TRBV11-3	TRBJ2-1	.	TGTGCCAGCAGCTCTTCTGACTGGTACAATGAGCAGTTCTTC	CASSSSDWYNEQFF
.	TRBV13	TRBJ2-5	.	TGTGCCAGCAGTCTCGTCGAGACCCAGTACTTC	CASSLVETQYF
TRBD1	TRBV5-1	TRBJ1-1	.	TGCGCCAGCAGCTTTCAGGGGGAAACTGAAGCTTTCTTT	CASSFQGETEAFF
.	TRBV11-3	TRBJ2-1	few	TGTGCCAGCAGCCCTCCGGAAGGGAGGCACAATGAGCAGTTCTTC	CASSPPEGRHNEQFF
TRBD1	TRBV6-1	TRBJ2-3	.	TGTGCCAGCAGCGCTACGTTGACAGGGGCAGATACGCAGTATTTT	CASSATLTGADTQYF
TRBD2	TRBV7-6	TRBJ2-7	.	TGTGCCAGCAGCCCCCGTGGCGGGGGGGCCCGAGGTGAGCAGTACTTC	CASSPRGGGARGEQYF
.	TRBV6-5	TRBJ2-5	.	TGTGCCAGCAGTTACTCTTACGGCCAAGAGACCCAGTACTTC	CASSYSYGQETQYF
.	TRBV7-7	TRBJ1-4	.	TGTGCCAGCAGCCGCGGGGGCGACTTTAATGAAAAACTGTTTTTT	CASSRGGDFNEKLFF
TRBD1	TRBV6-5	TRBJ2-5	.	TGTGCCAGCAGTTACTCGGGGACAGGGGAAGAGACCCAGTACTTC	CASSYSGTGEETQYF
.	TRBV9	TRBJ1-3	once	TGTGCCAGCAGCACCCACACCGGGACACCGGCGGGCACCATATATTTT	CASSTHTGTPAGTIYF
.	TRBV18	TRBJ2-7	.	TGTGCCAGCTCAATTCTCGGGGGTTCCTACGAGCAGTACTTC	CASSILGGSYEQYF
TRBD1	TRBV28	TRBJ1-2	few	TGTGCCAGCAGTACGGGACAGGGCCAACTCTATGGCTACACCTTC	CASSTGQGQLYGYTF
TRBD1	TRBV5-1	TRBJ1-4	.	TGCGCCAGCAGCACTAGACAGGGCGGGACCGGGGAAAAACTGTTTTTT	CASSTRQGGTGEKLFF
.	TRBV2	TRBJ2-5	.	TGTGCCACCGCATCGAGGGGGGGCGGAGAGACCCAGTACTTC	CATASRGGGETQYF
.	TRBV18	TRBJ1-3	.	TGTGCCAGCTCACCATCGATCTCTGGAAACACCATATATTTT	CASSPSISGNTIYF
.	TRBV11-3	TRBJ2-7	.	TGTGCCAGCAGCTTAGTCTCAGGGTACTACGAGCAGTACTTC	CASSLVSGYYEQYF
.	TRBV10-3	TRBJ2-3	.	TGTGCCATCAGTGAGTCCAACACAGATACGCAGTATTTT	CAISESNTDTQYF